This T cell receptor (beta chain) was sequenced in a study of blood T cell repertoires in COVID-19. Study-level background: The analysed material was cDNA or gDNA that came from T cells, B-cell-depleted T cells, or PBMCs.

Using immunoSEQ multiplex PCR, the repertoire was profiled, and TCRdb retains in-frame clones only, with some absent. The table shows about 480,000 clones, with approximately 86% occurring only once. The CDR3 loop spans 19 amino acids. Recovery meant two consecutive negative NP/OP PCR tests, professional clearance, or resolved symptoms. The sample comprised PBMCs or T cells enriched from blood (not recorded which). The chain combines TRBV21-1 with TRBJ1-5. TRBV21-1 is assigned pseudogene status. The origin of this receptor is a woman aged 55-70 years who had recovered from COVID-19. Written as DNA, the CDR3 is TGTGCCAGCAGCAAAAAGCGTGGAACTGCCGTTTATAGCAATCAGCCCCAGCATTTT. Its protein is CASSKKRGTAVYSNQPQHF.